The clone carrying this T cell receptor beta chain was recorded at least ten times. Its antigen remains unidentified. The sample belongs to a study of CD8 T cells in ankylosing spondylitis. Study-level points and caveats: Reported data indicate significant enrichment of disease-linked clones within matched ankylosing spondylitis synovial fluid. Clones linked with disease were CD8+ and fairly uncommon in the peripheral blood. In the blood and synovial fluid of reactive arthritis, some motif variants had been previously reported. Seemingly characteristic of ankylosing spondylitis blood was a TCR beta motif consisting of about 8 highly homologous variants.

The TCR beta libraries were generated through quantitative 5'-RACE incorporating molecular barcodes. TCRdb re-called the 5' RACE reads with MiXCR, one entry per CDR3 protein. The sample includes about 460,000 distinct CDR3 sequences, roughly 5.3% of them seen just once. The CDR3 runs 13 residues. Trimming took 6 bases from V and 8 from J; bases not matched to a gene: 10. Germline V gene sequence: CDR1 SQVTM, CDR2 ANQGSEA. The sequencing input was blood, either unsorted or a sorted T cell fraction (not recorded which). This receptor was obtained from a male donor with ankylosing spondylitis. The chain joins TRBV29-1 to TRBJ2-1, with TRBD1 identical over 7 bases. In DNA form, the CDR3 reads TGCAGCGTCGCGAAGACAGGGTCCCATGAGCAGTTCTTC. Protein product: CSVAKTGSHEQFF.